This is a list of T cell receptor beta chains from one sample in a study of spatial heterogeneity in lung cancer. MiXCR, applied by TCRdb to the 5' RACE reads, yields one record per CDR3 protein. The table shows 15,000 or so distinct CDR3 sequences, with about a tenth occurring only once. Sample: PBMCs, taken at surgery. The receptor source for this set is a female donor with early-stage non-small cell lung cancer. Both conserved end residues are part of each CDR3.

V: TRBV20-1; J: TRBJ1-2; CDR3: CSARSQYGRGYTF
V: TRBV29-1; J: TRBJ2-2; CDR3: CSVESGSVTGELFF
V: TRBV7-4; J: TRBJ2-2; CDR3: CASSPGGTGITGELFF
V: TRBV5-1; J: TRBJ1-1; CDR3: CASSLEGQLMNTEAFF
V: TRBV5-1; J: TRBJ2-1; CDR3: CASSSSLAGASDEQFF
V: TRBV5-1; J: TRBJ2-5; CDR3: CASSLLGRLDETQYF
V: TRBV30; J: TRBJ2-5; CDR3: CAWSVATLKETQYF
V: TRBV20-1; J: TRBJ1-1; CDR3: CSAKNITGGFVTEAFF
V: TRBV7-8; J: TRBJ2-1; CDR3: CASSLEYLAGESSYNEQFF
V: TRBV11-3; J: TRBJ2-7; CDR3: CASSWEGLGNYYEQYF
V: TRBV20-1; J: TRBJ2-5; CDR3: CSARREGEETQYF
V: TRBV6-5; J: TRBJ2-7; CDR3: CASSSIIRGTYEQYF
V: TRBV5-4; J: TRBJ2-3; CDR3: CASSLEVAGGRRDTQYF
V: TRBV3-1; J: TRBJ2-1; CDR3: CASSQDARGNEQFF
V: TRBV29-1; J: TRBJ2-5; CDR3: CSVEPRAGGTQTQYF
V: TRBV10-3; J: TRBJ1-1; CDR3: CAISERGQMDTEAFF